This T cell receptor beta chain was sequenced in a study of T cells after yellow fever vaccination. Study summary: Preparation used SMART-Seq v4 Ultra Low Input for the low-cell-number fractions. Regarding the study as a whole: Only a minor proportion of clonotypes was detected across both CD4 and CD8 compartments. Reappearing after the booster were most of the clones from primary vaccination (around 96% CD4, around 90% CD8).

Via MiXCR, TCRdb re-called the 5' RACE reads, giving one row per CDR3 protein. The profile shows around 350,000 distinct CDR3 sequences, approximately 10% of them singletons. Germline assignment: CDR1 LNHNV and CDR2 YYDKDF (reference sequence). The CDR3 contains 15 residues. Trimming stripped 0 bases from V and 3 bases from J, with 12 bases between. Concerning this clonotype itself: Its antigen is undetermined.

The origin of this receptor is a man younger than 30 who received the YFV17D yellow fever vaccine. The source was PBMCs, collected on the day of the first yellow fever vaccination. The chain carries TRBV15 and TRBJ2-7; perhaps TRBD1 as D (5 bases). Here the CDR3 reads CATSREGVPGYEQYF. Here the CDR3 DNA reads TGTGCCACCAGCAGAGAAGGGGTCCCCGGCTACGAGCAGTACTTC. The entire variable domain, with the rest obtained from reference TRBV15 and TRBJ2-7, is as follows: DAMVIQNPRYQVTQFGKPVTLSCSQTLNHNVMYWYQQKSSQAPKLLFHYYDKDFNNEADTPDNFQSRRPNTSFCFLDIRSPGLGDTAMYLCATSREGVPGYEQYFGPGTRLTVT.